The sequence of this T cell receptor (beta chain) was determined in a study of shared clonotypes between healthy human individuals. For the study at large: Donors were a couple of women and a few men aged 18 to 49. Three CD4 naive, three CD4 memory, two CD8 naive and one CD8 memory plate were used per donor.

The repertoire was sequenced with immunoSEQ multiplex PCR; TCRdb's copy has only in-frame clones and lacks some. The sample lists over 750,000 clones; 90% to 98% were seen once. Study-wide results and caveats: Naive CD4 clonotypes overlapped across a handful of donors at approximately 4.5%. At large depth, rarefaction still showed sorted-subset sequencing to be incomplete.

CD8 cells regarded as naive lacked CD45RO, were positively chosen for CCR7, and omitted terminally differentiated effector memory CD45RA+ cells. About this clone itself: Antigen: not known.

Germline loops: CDR1 PRHDT, CDR2 FYEKMQ (reference sequence). V was trimmed by 5 bases and J by 4 bases, leaving 14 bases between them. The CDR3 is 14 residues long. V usage is TRBV13 and J usage is TRBJ1-1; a possible D gene is TRBD1 (5 bases). The sequenced sample was naive CD8+ T cells sorted from blood. This TCR came from a man younger than 45 in good health. The CDR3 DNA sequence: TGTGCCAGCAGCCCAACCGGGACGGGCACTGAAGCTTTCTTT. Protein: CASSPTGTGTEAFF. Using reference TRBV13 and TRBJ1-1 for the parts outside the CDR3, the full variable domain is AAGVIQSPRHLIKEKRETATLKCYPIPRHDTVYWYQQGPGQDPQFLISFYEKMQSDKGSIPDRFSAQQFSDYHSELNMSSLELGDSALYFCASSPTGTGTEAFFGQGTRLTVV.